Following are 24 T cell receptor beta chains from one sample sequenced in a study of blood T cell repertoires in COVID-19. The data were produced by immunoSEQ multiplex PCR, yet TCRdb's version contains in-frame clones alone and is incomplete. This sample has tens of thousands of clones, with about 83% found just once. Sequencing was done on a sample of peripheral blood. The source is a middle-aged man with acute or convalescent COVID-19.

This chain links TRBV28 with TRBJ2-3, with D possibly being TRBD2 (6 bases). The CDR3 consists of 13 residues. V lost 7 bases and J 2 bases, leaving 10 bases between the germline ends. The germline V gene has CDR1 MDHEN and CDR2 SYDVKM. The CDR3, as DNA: TGTGCCAGCACTGGCGGGATCACAGATACGCAGTATTTT. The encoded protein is CASTGGITDTQYF.

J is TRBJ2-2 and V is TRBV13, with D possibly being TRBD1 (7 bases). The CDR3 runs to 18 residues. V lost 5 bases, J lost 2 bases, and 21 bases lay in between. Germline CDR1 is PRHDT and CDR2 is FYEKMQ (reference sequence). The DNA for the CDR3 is TGTGCCAGCAGCCAAAGCCTCAGGGGGACTGGAAACACCGGGGAGCTGTTTTTT. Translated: CASSQSLRGTGNTGELFF.

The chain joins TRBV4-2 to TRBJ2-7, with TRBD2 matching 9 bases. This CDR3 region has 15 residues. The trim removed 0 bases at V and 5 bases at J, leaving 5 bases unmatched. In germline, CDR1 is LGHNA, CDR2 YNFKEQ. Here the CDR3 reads CASSQELAGYHEQYF. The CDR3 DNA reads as TGTGCCAGCAGCCAAGAACTAGCGGGCTATCACGAGCAGTACTTC.

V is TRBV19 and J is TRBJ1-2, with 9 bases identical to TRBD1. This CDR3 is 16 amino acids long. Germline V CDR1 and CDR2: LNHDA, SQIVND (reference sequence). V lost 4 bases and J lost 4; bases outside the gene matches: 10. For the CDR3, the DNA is TGTGCCAGTAGTACGCCGGGACAGGGATACGGCTATGGCTACACCTTC. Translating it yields CASSTPGQGYGYGYTF.

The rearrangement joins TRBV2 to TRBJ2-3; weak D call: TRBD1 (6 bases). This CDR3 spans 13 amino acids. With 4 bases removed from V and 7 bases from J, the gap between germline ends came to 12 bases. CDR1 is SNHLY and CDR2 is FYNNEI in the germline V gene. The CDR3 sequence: CASSGARGYTQYF. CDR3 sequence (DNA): TGTGCCAGCAGTGGAGCCAGGGGATATACGCAGTATTTT. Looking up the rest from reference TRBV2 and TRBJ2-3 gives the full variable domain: EPEVTQTPSHQVTQMGQEVILRCVPISNHLYFYWYRQILGQKVEFLVSFYNNEISEKSEIFDDQFSVERPDGSNFTLKIRSTKLEDSAMYFCASSGARGYTQYFGPGTRLTVL.

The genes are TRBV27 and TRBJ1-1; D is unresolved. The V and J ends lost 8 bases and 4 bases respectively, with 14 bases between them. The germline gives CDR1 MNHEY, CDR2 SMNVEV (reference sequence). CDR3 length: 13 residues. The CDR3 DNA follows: TGTGCCAGCGTCCCGGGAGGGAGCACTGAAGCTTTCTTT. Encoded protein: CASVPGGSTEAFF.

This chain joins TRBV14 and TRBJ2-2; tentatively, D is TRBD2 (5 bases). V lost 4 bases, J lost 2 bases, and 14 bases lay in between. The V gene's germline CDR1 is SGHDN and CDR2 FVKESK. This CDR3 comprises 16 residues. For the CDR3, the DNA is TGTGCCAGCAGCCTTCCCGGGGTACTAAACACCGGGGAGCTGTTTTTT. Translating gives CASSLPGVLNTGELFF.

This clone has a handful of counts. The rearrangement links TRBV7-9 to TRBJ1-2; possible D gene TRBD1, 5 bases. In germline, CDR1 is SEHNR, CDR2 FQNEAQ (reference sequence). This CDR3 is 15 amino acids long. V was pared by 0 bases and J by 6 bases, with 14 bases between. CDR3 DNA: TGTGCCAGCAGCTTAGCGCTGGGTCAGGGCGATGGCTACACCTTC. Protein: CASSLALGQGDGYTF.

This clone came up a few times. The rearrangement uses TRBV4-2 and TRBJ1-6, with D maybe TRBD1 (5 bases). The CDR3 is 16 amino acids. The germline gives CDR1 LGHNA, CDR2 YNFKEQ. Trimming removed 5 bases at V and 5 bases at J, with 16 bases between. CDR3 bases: TGTGCCAGCAGCTCTCGGGGAGGGGCGAATAATTCACCCCTCCACTTT. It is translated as CASSSRGGANNSPLHF.

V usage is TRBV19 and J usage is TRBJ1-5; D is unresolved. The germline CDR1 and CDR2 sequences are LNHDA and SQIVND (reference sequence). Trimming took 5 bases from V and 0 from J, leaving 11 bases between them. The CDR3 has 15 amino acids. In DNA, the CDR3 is TGTGCCAGTAGTGTCGGCAGGTTTAGCAATCAGCCCCAGCATTTT. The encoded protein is CASSVGRFSNQPQHF.

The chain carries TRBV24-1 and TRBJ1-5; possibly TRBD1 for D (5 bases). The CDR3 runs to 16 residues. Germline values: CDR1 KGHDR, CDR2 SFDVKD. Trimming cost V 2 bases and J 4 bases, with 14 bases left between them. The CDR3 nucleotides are TGTGCCACCAGTGATTCTAGGCAGGGCCCAAATCAGCCCCAGCATTTT. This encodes CATSDSRQGPNQPQHF.

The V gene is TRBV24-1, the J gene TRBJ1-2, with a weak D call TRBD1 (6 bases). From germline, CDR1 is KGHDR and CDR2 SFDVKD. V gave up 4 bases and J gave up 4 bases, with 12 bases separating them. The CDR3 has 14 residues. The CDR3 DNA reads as TGTGCCACCAGTGAAGGCACAGGGATCTATGGCTACACCTTC. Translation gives CATSEGTGIYGYTF.

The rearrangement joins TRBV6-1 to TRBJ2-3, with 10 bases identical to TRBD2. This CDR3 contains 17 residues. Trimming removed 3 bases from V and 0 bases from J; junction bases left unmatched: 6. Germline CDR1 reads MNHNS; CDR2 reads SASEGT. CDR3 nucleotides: TGTGCCAGCAGTGAGTTCAGCGGGGGGGCTAGCACAGATACGCAGTATTTT. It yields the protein CASSEFSGGASTDTQYF.

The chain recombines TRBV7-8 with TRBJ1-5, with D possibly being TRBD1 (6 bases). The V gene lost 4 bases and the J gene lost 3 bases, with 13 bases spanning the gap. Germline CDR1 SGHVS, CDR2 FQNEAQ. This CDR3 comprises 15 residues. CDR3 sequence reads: CASSSRTGPNQPQHF. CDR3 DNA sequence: TGTGCCAGCAGCTCCAGAACAGGGCCCAATCAGCCCCAGCATTTT.

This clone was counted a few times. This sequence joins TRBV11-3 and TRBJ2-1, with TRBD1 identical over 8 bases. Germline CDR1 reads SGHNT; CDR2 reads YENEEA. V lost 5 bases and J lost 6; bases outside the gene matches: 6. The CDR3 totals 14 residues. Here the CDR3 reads CASSHRDRSNEQFF. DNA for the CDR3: TGTGCCAGCAGCCACCGGGACAGGTCCAATGAGCAGTTCTTC. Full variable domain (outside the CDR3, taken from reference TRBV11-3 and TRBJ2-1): EAGVVQSPRYKIIEKKQPVAFWCNPISGHNTLYWYLQNLGQGPELLIRYENEEAVDDSQLPKDRFSAERLKGVDSTLKIQPAELGDSAVYLCASSHRDRSNEQFFGPGTRLTVL.

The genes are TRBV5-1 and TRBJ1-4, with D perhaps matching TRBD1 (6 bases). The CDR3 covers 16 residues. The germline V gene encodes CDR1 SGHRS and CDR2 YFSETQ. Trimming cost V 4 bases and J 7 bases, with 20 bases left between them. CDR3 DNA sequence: TGCGCCAGCAGCCCCCTTAGGGGGGGGCTAAGTGAAAAACTGTTTTTT. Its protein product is CASSPLRGGLSEKLFF.

This CDR3 is CASSFGQGSLGYTF. The CDR3 DNA is TGTGCCAGCAGCTTCGGTCAGGGCTCTCTTGGCTACACCTTC. V usage is TRBV5-4 and J usage is TRBJ1-2; maybe TRBD1 (5 bases). Looked up from germline, CDR1 is SGHNT and CDR2 is YYREEE (reference sequence). Deletions cut 2 bases from V and 7 bases from J, with 15 bases between. CDR3 size: 14 residues.

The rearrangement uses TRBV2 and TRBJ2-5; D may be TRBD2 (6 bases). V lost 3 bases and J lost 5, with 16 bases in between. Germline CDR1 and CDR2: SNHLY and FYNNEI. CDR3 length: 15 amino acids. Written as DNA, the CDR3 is TGTGCCAGCAGTGATCTTGGCGGGGCGGAGGAGACCCAGTACTTC. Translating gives CASSDLGGAEETQYF. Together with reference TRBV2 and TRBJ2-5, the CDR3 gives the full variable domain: EPEVTQTPSHQVTQMGQEVILRCVPISNHLYFYWYRQILGQKVEFLVSFYNNEISEKSEIFDDQFSVERPDGSNFTLKIRSTKLEDSAMYFCASSDLGGAEETQYFGPGTRLLVL.

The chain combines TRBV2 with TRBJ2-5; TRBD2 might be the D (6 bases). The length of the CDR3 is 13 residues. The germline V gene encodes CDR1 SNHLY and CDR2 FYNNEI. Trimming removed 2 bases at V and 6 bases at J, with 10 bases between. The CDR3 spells CASSEWGRQTQYF. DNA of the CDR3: TGTGCCAGCAGTGAATGGGGGAGGCAGACCCAGTACTTC.

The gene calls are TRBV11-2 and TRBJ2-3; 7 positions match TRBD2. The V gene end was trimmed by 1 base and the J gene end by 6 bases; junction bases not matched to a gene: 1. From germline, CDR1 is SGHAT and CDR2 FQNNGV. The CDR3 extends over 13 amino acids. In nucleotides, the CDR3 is TGTGCCAGCAGCTTAGTACTAGCGGATACGCAGTATTTT. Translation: CASSLVLADTQYF.

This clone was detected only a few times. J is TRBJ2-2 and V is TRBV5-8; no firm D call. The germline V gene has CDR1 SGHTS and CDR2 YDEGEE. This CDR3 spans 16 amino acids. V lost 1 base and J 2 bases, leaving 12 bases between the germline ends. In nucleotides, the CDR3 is TGTGCCAGCAGCTTGTTAGCTCGCGGTAACACCGGGGAGCTGTTTTTT. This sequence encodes CASSLLARGNTGELFF. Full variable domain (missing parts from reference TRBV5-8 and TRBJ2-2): EAGVTQSPTHLIKTRGQQATLRCSPISGHTSVYWYQQALGLGLQFLLWYDEGEERNRGNFPPRFSGRQFPNYSSELNVNALELEDSALYLCASSLLARGNTGELFFGEGSRLTVL.

The CDR3 spells CSVRRDSYYTF. CDR3 bases: TGCAGCGTCCGTCGGGACAGCTACTACACCTTC. This chain links TRBV29-1 with TRBJ1-2; the match to TRBD1 covers 7 bases. The CDR3 totals 11 residues. With V trimmed by 6 bases and J by 10 bases, 8 bases remained unmatched. The V gene's germline CDR1 is SQVTM and CDR2 ANQGSEA.

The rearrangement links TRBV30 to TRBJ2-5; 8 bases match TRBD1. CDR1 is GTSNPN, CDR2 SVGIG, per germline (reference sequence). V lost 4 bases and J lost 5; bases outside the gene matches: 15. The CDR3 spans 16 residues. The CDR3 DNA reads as TGTGCCTGGACCATCGCCGGGACAGGTTGGGGGGAGACCCAGTACTTC. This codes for CAWTIAGTGWGETQYF.

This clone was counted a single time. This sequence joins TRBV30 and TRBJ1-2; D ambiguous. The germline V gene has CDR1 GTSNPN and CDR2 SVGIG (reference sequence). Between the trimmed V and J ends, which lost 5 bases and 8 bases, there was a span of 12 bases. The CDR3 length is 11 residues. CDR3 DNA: TGTGCCTGGGACCTACAGTTGGGCTACACCTTC. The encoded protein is CAWDLQLGYTF. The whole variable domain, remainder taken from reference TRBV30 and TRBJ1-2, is SQTIHQWPATLVQPVGSPLSLECTVEGTSNPNLYWYRQAAGRGLQLLFYSVGIGQISSEVPQNLSASRPQDRQFILSSKKLLLSDSGFYLCAWDLQLGYTFGSGTRLTVV.